These 17 T cell receptor beta chains came from one sample sequenced in a study of blood T cell repertoires in COVID-19. Assay: immunoSEQ multiplex PCR; the TCRdb copy retains only in-frame clones and omits some. The sample holds about 180,000 clones, approximately 85% seen once. The sequencing sample was made of peripheral blood. These TCRs come from a human donor with active or convalescent COVID-19. The donor label of this sample is uncertain.

V is TRBV5-5 and J is TRBJ2-7; no clear D. Germline V CDR1 and CDR2: SGHKS, YYEKEE (reference sequence). V was shortened by 4 bases and J by 4 bases, with 12 bases between the two germline ends. There are 13 residues in the CDR3. DNA of the CDR3: TGTGCCAGCAGCCGCCCTCCGCGGTACGAGCAGTACTTC. This codes for CASSRPPRYEQYF.

This clone was found a few times. This rearrangement joins TRBV18 to TRBJ1-1; a weak D match, TRBD1 (5 bases). Trimming pared 0 bases from V and 11 bases from J, leaving 13 bases between. Germline CDR1 KGHSH, CDR2 LQKENI. The CDR3 is 13 amino acids. The CDR3 DNA reads TGTGCCAGCTCACCACCGTCAGGGAAGGGGGCTTTCTTT. This encodes CASSPPSGKGAFF.

This chain's CDR3 is CASSLTGGRGEQYF. The CDR3 DNA follows: TGTGCCAGCAGCTTAACAGGCGGGAGAGGTGAGCAGTACTTC. The gene calls are TRBV7-2 and TRBJ2-7, with 7 bases aligning to TRBD2. Germline V gene sequence: CDR1 SGHTA, CDR2 FQGNSA. This CDR3 is 14 amino acids long. Trimming at V came to 2 bases and at J to 7 bases, leaving 8 bases not matched to a gene.

The rearrangement joins TRBV28 to TRBJ2-7; 9 bases are a match to TRBD1. Per germline, CDR1 MDHEN and CDR2 SYDVKM. This CDR3 region has 15 residues. Trimming cost V 1 base and J 4 bases; bases outside gene matches: 5. This CDR3 is CASSLLGTGSYEQYF. CDR3 bases: TGTGCCAGCAGTTTATTAGGGACAGGGTCATACGAGCAGTACTTC.

V gene TRBV5-1 combines with J gene TRBJ2-5, with 7 bases aligning to TRBD1. The V segment lost 0 bases and the J segment 3 bases; nucleotides outside the gene matches: 5. In germline, CDR1 is SGHRS, CDR2 YFSETQ. The CDR3 sequence is 15 residues long. Here the CDR3 reads CASSLGGQKKETQYF. The CDR3 DNA reads as TGCGCCAGCAGCTTGGGGGGACAGAAGAAAGAGACCCAGTACTTC. Variable domain in full (rest from reference TRBV5-1 and TRBJ2-5): KAGVTQTPRYLIKTRGQQVTLSCSPISGHRSVSWYQQTPGQGLQFLFEYFSETQRNKGNFPGRFSGRQFSNSRSEMNVSTLELGDSALYLCASSLGGQKKETQYFGPGTRLLVL.

Comments on this clone: At one end the junction does not follow the germline gene, possibly because of a read error. This rearrangement joins TRBV10-1 to TRBJ1-2; D unresolved. Germline V gene data show CDR1 as WNHNN and CDR2 as SYGVQD (reference sequence). The CDR3 sequence is 13 residues long. Written as DNA, the CDR3 is TGCGCCAGCAGTGAGAACGCGGGGAGCTTGCAGTGGTTC. It is translated as CASSENAGSLQWF.

The chain combines TRBV9 with TRBJ2-1; a weak D match, TRBD2 (6 bases). The germline V gene has CDR1 SGDLS and CDR2 YYNGEE. The CDR3 length is 21 residues. V was pared by 4 bases and J by 6 bases, with 35 bases between. The CDR3 nucleotides are TGTGCCAGCAGCACCCCTAGGGAGGAGTGGGTTGGAGAGAGAATTAGCAATGAGCAGTTCTTC. Its translation: CASSTPREEWVGERISNEQFF.

The chain couples TRBV19 to TRBJ2-2; D may be TRBD2 (6 bases). The CDR3 runs 13 residues. Trimming cost V 6 bases and J 8 bases, with 13 bases left between them. Germline V lookup: CDR1 LNHDA, CDR2 SQIVND (reference sequence). CDR3 protein: CASSTFGGGELFF. The CDR3 coding sequence is TGTGCCAGTAGCACGTTCGGGGGAGGGGAGCTGTTTTTT.

The chain combines TRBV3-1 (or the pseudogene TRBV3-2) with TRBJ2-3; the D gene is possibly TRBD2 (5 bases). The V end was cut by 6 bases, the J end by 1 base, with 14 bases between. The V gene's germline CDR1 is LGHDT and CDR2 YNNKEL (reference sequence). CDR3 length: 15 amino acids. In DNA form, the CDR3 reads TGTGCCAGCAGTCAGCCGGGTAGCGGCACAGATACGCAGTATTTT. It translates to CASSQPGSGTDTQYF.

This sequence joins TRBV6-5 and TRBJ2-7; weak D call: TRBD1 (5 bases). Trimming pared 2 bases from V and 3 bases from J, leaving 8 bases between. The CDR3 is made up of 13 amino acids. The germline CDR1 and CDR2 sequences are MNHEY and SVGAGI. The CDR3 DNA reads TGTGCCAGCAGTTACATCGACAGCTACGAGCAGTACTTC. This sequence encodes CASSYIDSYEQYF.

This clone was picked up many times. The chain links TRBV10-3 to TRBJ1-2; TRBD1 matches at 9 bases. The ends lost 11 bases at V and 2 bases at J; junction bases unmatched: 9. This CDR3 is built from 14 residues. Germline V gene data show CDR1 as ENHRY and CDR2 as SYGVKD. Written as DNA, the CDR3 is TGTGCCTCCGGGACAGGGCGGGAGAACTATGGCTACACCTTC. Translated, it gives CASGTGRENYGYTF.

The chain couples TRBV2 to TRBJ2-1, with TRBD1 matching 11 bases. Germline V gives CDR1 SNHLY, CDR2 FYNNEI. This CDR3 region has 15 residues. The trim removed 5 bases at V and 5 bases at J, leaving 5 bases unmatched. CDR3 sequence: CASSQDRGPDNEQFF. The CDR3 DNA reads TGTGCCAGCAGTCAGGACAGGGGGCCGGACAATGAGCAGTTCTTC.

This clone appeared once. CDR3 nucleotide sequence: TGCAGTGCTAGTACCGCAATAGGGACAGGAAGACCAGATACGCAGTATTTT. This codes for CSASTAIGTGRPDTQYF. The V and J genes are TRBV20-1 and TRBJ2-3; 8 bases are a match to TRBD1. The germline CDR1 and CDR2 sequences are DFQATT and SNEGSKA (reference sequence). V was clipped by 3 bases and J by 4 bases; unmatched bases: 15. The CDR3 runs to 17 residues.

This clone was counted a few times. The chain is built from TRBV6-5 and TRBJ2-7; 7 bases fit TRBD1. V shed 6 bases, J shed 2 bases, and the junction held 10 bases outside the gene matches. Germline CDR1 MNHEY, CDR2 SVGAGI. The CDR3 is made up of 15 amino acids. The CDR3: CASSPTGIWAYEQYF. CDR3 DNA sequence: TGTGCCAGCAGCCCGACAGGGATCTGGGCCTACGAGCAGTACTTC.

This chain links TRBV6-5 with TRBJ1-1, with 8 positions matching TRBD1. The germline CDR1 and CDR2 sequences are MNHEY and SVGAGI. The CDR3 runs 14 residues. Trimming at V came to 7 bases and at J to 1 base, leaving 5 bases not matched to a gene. CDR3 protein: CASNPGQANTEAFF. The CDR3 DNA follows: TGTGCCAGCAACCCGGGACAGGCGAACACTGAAGCTTTCTTT.

V and J are TRBV9 and TRBJ2-4, with 7 bases that match TRBD1. V was clipped by 2 bases and J by 4 bases; unmatched bases: 3. CDR1 SGDLS and CDR2 YYNGEE come from the germline V gene. The CDR3 consists of 14 residues. The CDR3 protein is CASSVGTEKNIQYF. The CDR3 nucleotides are TGTGCCAGCAGCGTTGGGACAGAAAAAAACATTCAGTACTTC.

The V gene is TRBV4-1, the J gene TRBJ1-2; 9 positions match TRBD1. CDR1 and CDR2 (germline): MGHRA, YSYEKL. After removal of 0 bases from V and 5 bases from J, the junction contained 4 bases not matched to a gene. This CDR3 has 15 amino acids. The CDR3 bases are TGCGCCAGCAGCCAAGATCACGGGACAGGGTATGGCTACACCTTC. It specifies CASSQDHGTGYGYTF.